The 6 T cell receptor beta chains listed next were all sequenced from one sample in a study of cytomegalovirus exposure and HLA in healthy donors. Researchers ran the PCR with 60 Vbeta and 13 Jbeta primers. Using immunoSEQ multiplex PCR, the repertoire was profiled, and TCRdb retains in-frame clones only, with some absent. Here the sample spans 60,000 to 75,000 clones, roughly 74% being singletons. Sequencing was carried out using PBMCs. Every receptor here comes from a woman aged 55-69 years in good health and CMV-seropositive.

The V and J genes are TRBV20-1 and TRBJ2-5; D remains ambiguous. CDR3 length: 10 residues. The germline CDR1 and CDR2 sequences are DFQATT and SNEGSKA (reference sequence). Deletions cut 4 bases from V and 4 bases from J, with 4 bases between. The CDR3 coding sequence is TGCAGTGCTAAGAGAGAGACCCAGTACTTC. It is translated as CSAKRETQYF.

The genes are TRBV6-5 and TRBJ1-1, with 8 nucleotides matching TRBD1. The CDR3 consists of 16 residues. Losses at the gene ends were 2 bases for V and 5 bases for J; bases not matched to a gene: 10. Per germline, CDR1 MNHEY and CDR2 SVGAGI. CDR3 bases: TGTGCCAGCAGTTACGGGACAGGATCTCTACGAACTGAAGCTTTCTTT. It translates to CASSYGTGSLRTEAFF.

The chain is built from TRBV9 and TRBJ1-3; D is unclear. This CDR3 is 12 amino acids long. V gave up 5 bases and J gave up 7 bases, with 10 bases separating them. CDR1 SGDLS and CDR2 YYNGEE come from the germline V gene. CDR3 bases: TGTGCCAGCAGTGGCTCAGGCAACACCATATATTTT. Translated, it gives CASSGSGNTIYF. Full variable domain (rest looked up from reference TRBV9 and TRBJ1-3): DSGVTQTPKHLITATGQRVTLRCSPRSGDLSVYWYQQSLDQGLQFLIQYYNGEERAKGNILERFSAQQFPDLHSELNLSSLELGDSALYFCASSGSGNTIYFGEGSWLTVV.

The gene calls are TRBV10-3 and TRBJ1-2; 8 positions agree with TRBD1. Germline-derived CDR1 and CDR2 are ENHRY and SYGVKD. Losses at the gene ends were 2 bases for V and 4 bases for J; bases not matched to a gene: 12. The CDR3 sequence is 17 residues long. In DNA, the CDR3 is TGTGCCATCAGTGAGGTGTACAGGGGGGTAGGACGCTATGGCTACACCTTC. This translates into CAISEVYRGVGRYGYTF.

Notes on this clone: The junction and the germline gene differ at one end; a read error may be behind it. This chain links TRBV7-7 with TRBJ2-1; no firm D call. Germline V gene sequence: CDR1 SSHAT, CDR2 FNYEAQ (reference sequence). The CDR3 runs 15 residues. The DNA of the CDR3 is TGTGCTAGCAGCTTAGTCCCGGTACGGGTCAATGAGCAGTTCTTC. It encodes CASSLVPVRVNEQFF.

The chain carries TRBV19 and TRBJ1-5; 7 positions match TRBD1. The CDR3 is made up of 17 amino acids. The V and J ends lost 7 bases and 0 bases, in that order; junction bases with no gene match: 12. Germline loops: CDR1 LNHDA, CDR2 SQIVND (reference sequence). CDR3 nucleotides: TGTGCCAGTACCCAGGGGGATCAGGTAGATAGCAATCAGCCCCAGCATTTT. Translated, it gives CASTQGDQVDSNQPQHF. Filled out from reference TRBV19 and TRBJ1-5, the complete variable domain reads DGGITQSPKYLFRKEGQNVTLSCEQNLNHDAMYWYRQDPGQGLRLIYYSQIVNDFQKGDIAEGYSVSREKKESFPLTVTSAQKNPTAFYLCASTQGDQVDSNQPQHFGDGTRLSIL.